This TCR beta chain originates from a study of post-analysis software for immune sequencing data. For the study at large: Several disease courses (relapsing-remitting, secondary progressive and progressive-relapsing) of multiple sclerosis were included. Findings and limits, study-wide: Multiple sclerosis patients showed significantly lower normalized Chao1 diversity than controls did. When patients were compared with controls, about 5 TRBV segments were more frequent, TRBV5-6, TRBV5-1 and TRBV20-1 among them.

Comments on this clonotype: No antigen is known for it.

Germline assignment: CDR1 MNHNS and CDR2 SASEGT. Trimming left V 6 bases short and J 0 bases short, with 15 bases between. The CDR3 loop spans 16 amino acids. The TCR beta cDNA libraries contained unique molecular identifiers. Input populations of about 0.85 to 11 million T cells gave rise to around 480,000 cDNA molecules. TCRdb processed the PCR reads anew with MiXCR; each CDR3 protein has one entry. The sample consists of hundreds of thousands of distinct CDR3 sequences, around 60% of them appearing once. Sample: blood. The source of this sequence is a girl aged 2-10 years with multiple sclerosis. The chain has TRBV6-1 and TRBJ2-4; D gene unclear. CDR3 region: CASRDSTRLAKNIQYF. In nucleotides, the CDR3 is TGTGCCAGCAGAGATAGTACAAGGCTAGCCAAAAACATTCAGTACTTC.